These 21 T cell receptor beta chains originate from one sample sequenced in a study of cytotoxic CD8 clonotypes in ibrutinib-treated CLL. Assay: immunoSEQ multiplex PCR; the TCRdb copy retains only in-frame clones and omits some. The repertoire has over 25,000 clones, around 57% of them found once; the top ten carry 13% to 15%. The starting material was PBMCs, obtained before ibrutinib treatment. The source is a human donor with chronic lymphocytic leukemia.

This clone was observed a handful of times. V usage is TRBV6-1 and J usage is TRBJ1-1; TRBD1 is a possible D gene (6 bases). Germline V gene data show CDR1 as MNHNS and CDR2 as SASEGT. V gave up 10 bases and J gave up 10 bases, with 19 bases separating them. This CDR3 is 12 amino acids long. The CDR3 protein is CAIIQGLSGAFF. CDR3 DNA: TGTGCCATCATCCAGGGGTTATCGGGAGCTTTCTTT.

This clone was seen only a few times. The chain joins TRBV11-2 to TRBJ2-1, with 7 nucleotides matching TRBD2. The V segment lost 7 bases and the J segment 3 bases; nucleotides outside the gene matches: 9. CDR3 length equals 15 residues. Per germline, CDR1 SGHAT and CDR2 FQNNGV. The CDR3 region has the DNA TGTGCCAGCACCCCTTCCCTAGCGGTCTACAATGAGCAGTTCTTC. Protein sequence: CASTPSLAVYNEQFF.

V gene TRBV14 combines with J gene TRBJ2-5; 9 bases match TRBD1. The CDR3 totals 17 residues. V trimming: 1 base; J trimming: 8 bases; junction bases outside the gene matches: 14. Germline CDR1 is SGHDN and CDR2 is FVKESK. The chain's CDR3 is CASSQVGFGRDRATQYF. DNA for the CDR3: TGTGCCAGCAGCCAAGTGGGGTTTGGCCGGGACAGGGCCACCCAGTACTTC. Based on the CDR3 plus reference TRBV14 and TRBJ2-5, the full variable domain is EAGVTQFPSHSVIEKGQTVTLRCDPISGHDNLYWYRRVMGKEIKFLLHFVKESKQDESGMPNNRFLAERTGGTYSTLKVQPAELEDSGVYFCASSQVGFGRDRATQYFGPGTRLLVL.

CDR3 coding DNA: TGTGCCAGCAGTGAATCATGGGACAGCGCAAACACTGAAGCTTTCTTT. The encoded protein is CASSESWDSANTEAFF. The gene calls are TRBV2 and TRBJ1-1; 7 bases fit TRBD1. V lost 2 bases and J lost 2; bases outside the gene matches: 8. There are 16 residues in the CDR3. Germline V gives CDR1 SNHLY, CDR2 FYNNEI.

The chain recombines TRBV10-3 with TRBJ2-7; 10 nucleotides line up with TRBD2. Germline CDR1 and CDR2: ENHRY and SYGVKD. V lost 7 bases, J lost 0 bases, and 12 bases stayed unmatched. The CDR3 length is 17 residues. The CDR3 DNA sequence: TGTGCCATCACGAAGGGGGCTAGCGGGGGTAGCTCCTACGAGCAGTACTTC. This codes for CAITKGASGGSSYEQYF.

The rearrangement joins TRBV5-1 to TRBJ1-2, with TRBD1 identical over 8 bases. V lost 4 bases and J lost 5; bases outside the gene matches: 10. The CDR3 length is 15 residues. CDR1 is SGHRS, CDR2 YFSETQ, per germline. CDR3 DNA: TGCGCCAGCAGCGATAAAGCAGGGGGCTGGTATGGCTACACCTTC. This translates into CASSDKAGGWYGYTF.

V gene TRBV19 combines with J gene TRBJ2-7; D tentatively fits TRBD1 or TRBD2 (5 bases each). V lost 1 base and J 7 bases, leaving 11 bases between the germline ends. In germline, CDR1 is LNHDA, CDR2 SQIVND (reference sequence). CDR3 size: 13 residues. The CDR3 is CASSIAGPGEQYF. In DNA form, the CDR3 reads TGTGCCAGTAGTATAGCGGGGCCTGGGGAGCAGTACTTC. Together with reference TRBV19 and TRBJ2-7, the CDR3 gives the full variable domain: DGGITQSPKYLFRKEGQNVTLSCEQNLNHDAMYWYRQDPGQGLRLIYYSQIVNDFQKGDIAEGYSVSREKKESFPLTVTSAQKNPTAFYLCASSIAGPGEQYFGPGTRLTVT.

This chain uses TRBV28 with TRBJ2-7; D unresolved. The V end lost 8 bases, the J end lost 7 bases, and 18 bases lay between the germline ends. The CDR3 extends over 13 amino acids. Germline V gene lookup returns CDR1 MDHEN and CDR2 SYDVKM. DNA of the CDR3: TGTGCCAGCCGTTCAAGTCTTTTCTTAGAGCAGTACTTC. Amino acid sequence: CASRSSLFLEQYF.

V and J are TRBV7-6 and TRBJ2-7; 9 bases match TRBD1. The CDR3 is 13 residues long. CDR1 is SGHVS, CDR2 FNYEAQ, per germline. The ends lost 3 bases at V and 9 bases at J; junction bases unmatched: 6. In DNA, the CDR3 is TGTGCCAGCAGCTTCGAAGAGACAGGGGGGCAGTACTTC. It yields the protein CASSFEETGGQYF.

A word on this clone: The sample has other DNA sequences that encode this CDR3 too. The chain carries TRBV5-1 and TRBJ2-7; D unresolved. Germline CDR1 reads SGHRS; CDR2 reads YFSETQ. V was clipped by 1 base and J by 3 bases, with 5 bases between them. The CDR3 contains 12 residues. In nucleotides, the CDR3 is TGCGCCAGCAGCTTGAGAGGCTACGAGCAGTACTTC. Protein: CASSLRGYEQYF.

The chain is built from TRBV10-1 and TRBJ2-1; 9 bases agree with TRBD2. Germline CDR1 WNHNN, CDR2 SYGVQD (reference sequence). The CDR3 is 15 residues long. V shed 4 bases, J shed 4 bases, and the junction held 5 bases outside the gene matches. CDR3 in DNA: TGCGCCAGCAGTGGGGAAGCGGGGGGATACAATGAGCAGTTCTTC. Translation: CASSGEAGGYNEQFF.

This clone has a single count. J is TRBJ2-7 and V is TRBV25-1; possible D gene TRBD1, 6 bases. Germline V lookup: CDR1 MGHDK, CDR2 SYGVNS. Trimming stripped 7 bases from V and 4 bases from J, with 11 bases between. The CDR3 covers 12 residues. CDR3 coding DNA: TGTGCCAGCACCCGGGACAAATACGAGCAGTACTTC. It codes for CASTRDKYEQYF.

The rearrangement links TRBV5-1 to TRBJ1-2; 7 bases agree with TRBD1. The CDR3 totals 14 residues. The ends lost 2 bases at V and 4 bases at J; junction bases unmatched: 5. Germline V lookup: CDR1 SGHRS, CDR2 YFSETQ. CDR3 in amino acids: CASSLTQGVYGYTF. In DNA, the CDR3 is TGCGCCAGCAGCTTAACCCAGGGGGTCTATGGCTACACCTTC.

The J gene is TRBJ1-5, the V gene TRBV7-4; 7 nucleotides match TRBD1. The J segment lost 11 bases and the V segment lost 6 bases, leaving 7 bases of the junction unmatched. Germline V gene lookup returns CDR1 SGHVT and CDR2 SQSDAQ. CDR3 size: 12 residues. CDR3 sequence (DNA): TGTGCCAGCAGATACAGGGGAAGGGCCCAGCATTTT. The encoded protein is CASRYRGRAQHF.

This clone was observed a few times. This sequence joins TRBV21-1 and TRBJ2-2; the table gives TRBD1 as D, unverified against the DNA. TRBV21-1 is a listed pseudogene. This CDR3 is built from 12 residues. CDR3: CASRQNTGELFF. The CDR3 nucleotides read TGTGCCAGCAGACAAAACACCGGGGAGCTGTTTTTT.

The rearrangement links TRBV11-2 to TRBJ2-4, with 9 nucleotides matching TRBD2. The J segment lost 7 bases and the V segment lost 7 bases, leaving 8 bases of the junction unmatched. CDR3 size: 14 residues. Per germline, CDR1 SGHAT and CDR2 FQNNGV. The CDR3, as DNA: TGTGCCAGCACTGATTGGCGGGGGGGCAACATTCAGTACTTC. Amino acids: CASTDWRGGNIQYF.

This clone was observed a handful of times. J is TRBJ2-5 and V is TRBV4-2; the D is unclear. Between the trimmed V and J ends, which lost 0 bases and 4 bases, there was a span of 9 bases. Germline CDR1 and CDR2: LGHNA and YNFKEQ. The CDR3 is made up of 14 amino acids. CDR3 sequence reads: CASSQDPTGETQYF. The CDR3 DNA is TGTGCCAGCAGCCAAGATCCAACGGGAGAGACCCAGTACTTC.

This clone was observed a handful of times. Sequence at one end of the junction differs from germline and may be a read error. The chain uses TRBV4-2 and TRBJ2-7; 10 bases fit TRBD1. Germline values: CDR1 LGHNA, CDR2 YNFKEQ. CDR3 size: 16 residues. The CDR3 loop reads CASSHSPGQGPLSSSF. The CDR3 coding sequence is TGTGCCAGCAGCCATTCCCCGGGACAGGGGCCCCTATCGTCTTCTTTC.

This chain joins TRBV28 and TRBJ2-7; D possibly corresponds to TRBD1 (7 bases). The CDR3 is 12 amino acids. Germline-derived CDR1 and CDR2 are MDHEN and SYDVKM. V was pared by 8 bases and J by 2 bases, with 10 bases between. Here the CDR3 DNA reads TGTGCCAGCTCCAGGGGGGCCTACGAGCAGTACTTC. It codes for CASSRGAYEQYF.

The rearrangement links TRBV28 to TRBJ2-1, with 11 bases aligning to TRBD2. Germline values: CDR1 MDHEN, CDR2 SYDVKM. This CDR3 spans 15 amino acids. Trimming removed 7 bases from V and 5 bases from J; junction bases left unmatched: 7. The CDR3 DNA follows: TGTGCCAGCAATAGCGGGAGGGCCGGGGACAATGAGCAGTTCTTC. Residues: CASNSGRAGDNEQFF.

The table lists this clone with a few counts. The chain couples TRBV14 to TRBJ1-1; D gene uncertain. The germline CDR1 and CDR2 sequences are SGHDN and FVKESK. V was pared by 4 bases and J by 0 bases, with 6 bases between. This CDR3 contains 13 residues. The CDR3 sequence: CASSPDLNTEAFF. The CDR3 DNA follows: TGTGCCAGCAGCCCGGACCTGAACACTGAAGCTTTCTTT.